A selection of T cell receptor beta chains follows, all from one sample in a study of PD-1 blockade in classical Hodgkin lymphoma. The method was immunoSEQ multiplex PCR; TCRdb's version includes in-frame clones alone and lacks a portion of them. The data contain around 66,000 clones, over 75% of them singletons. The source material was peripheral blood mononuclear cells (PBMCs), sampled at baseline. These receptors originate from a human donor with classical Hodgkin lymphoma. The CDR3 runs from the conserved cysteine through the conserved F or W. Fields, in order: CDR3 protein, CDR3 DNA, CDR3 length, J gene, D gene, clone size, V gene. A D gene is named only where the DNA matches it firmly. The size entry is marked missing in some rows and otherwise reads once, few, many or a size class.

CASTLREMARGYTF,TGTGCCAGTACCCTCAGGGAAATGGCGAGAGGCTACACCTTC,14,TRBJ1-2,.,.,TRBV19
CASSSAGTVKANYGYTF,TGTGCCAGCAGCTCTGCCGGGACAGTCAAAGCTAACTATGGCTACACCTTC,17,TRBJ1-2,TRBD1,.,TRBV11-2
CASSEPRDTGELFF,TGTGCCAGCAGCGAGCCCCGCGACACCGGGGAGCTGTTTTTT,14,TRBJ2-2,.,.,TRBV2
CASSRRQGANSPLHF,TGTGCCAGCAGTCGGAGACAGGGGGCGAATTCACCCCTCCACTTT,15,TRBJ1-6,TRBD1,.,TRBV6-4
CASSWTDVNTEAFF,TGTGCCAGTAGTTGGACTGACGTGAACACTGAAGCTTTCTTT,14,TRBJ1-1,.,.,TRBV19
CASSNRSPRNTIYF,TGTGCCAGTAGTAACAGGAGCCCCCGAAACACCATATATTTT,14,TRBJ1-3,.,.,TRBV19
CASSLFEDRDHEQFF,TGTGCCAGCAGCTTATTCGAGGACAGGGATCATGAGCAGTTCTTC,15,TRBJ2-1,TRBD1,.,TRBV7-9
CASSRRDRGYEQYF,TGTGCCAGCAGCCGCCGGGACAGGGGCTACGAGCAGTACTTC,14,TRBJ2-7,TRBD1,.,TRBV7-9
CASSLDSPGLAYEQYF,TGTGCCAGCAGCTTAGACTCTCCGGGACTAGCCTACGAGCAGTACTTC,16,TRBJ2-7,TRBD2,.,TRBV7-8
CHFEVRFPNYGYTF,TGCCATTTCGAGGTGAGGTTTCCTAACTATGGCTACACCTTC,14,TRBJ1-2,.,.,TRBV19
CASSEAGSGPNTGELFF,TGTGCCAGCAGTGAAGCGGGAAGTGGACCGAACACCGGGGAGCTGTTTTTT,17,TRBJ2-2,.,.,TRBV2
CASNSQGGMNTEAFF,TGTGCCAGCAACTCCCAAGGGGGCATGAACACTGAAGCTTTCTTT,15,TRBJ1-1,.,.,TRBV21-1
CSVEDWINARVNEQFF,TGCAGCGTTGAAGATTGGATTAATGCAAGGGTCAATGAGCAGTTCTTC,16,TRBJ2-1,.,.,TRBV29-1
CASSTWVDTEAFF,TGTGCCAGCAGTACGTGGGTTGATACTGAAGCTTTCTTT,13,TRBJ1-1,.,.,TRBV2
CASSTGGPYRPQPQHF,TGTGCCAGCAGTACTGGGGGACCTTACCGGCCCCAGCCCCAGCATTTT,16,TRBJ1-5,.,.,TRBV5-6
CATSTMTGASTGELFF,TGTGCCACCAGCACAATGACAGGGGCGAGCACCGGGGAGCTGTTTTTT,16,TRBJ2-2,TRBD1,.,TRBV15
CASSHTDRVVTSDEQFF,TGCGCCAGCAGCCATACAGACAGGGTCGTGACTTCGGATGAGCAGTTCTTC,17,TRBJ2-1,TRBD1,.,TRBV5-1
CASSEDRLNEKLFF,TGTGCCAGCAGTGAGGACCGGCTGAATGAAAAACTGTTTTTT,14,TRBJ1-4,.,.,TRBV6-1
CASSLSRTDDYGYTF,TGTGCCAGCAGCCTGAGCCGGACGGATGACTATGGCTACACCTTC,15,TRBJ1-2,.,.,TRBV5-5
CASSPGPGNQPQHF,TGTGCCAGTAGCCCAGGTCCCGGCAATCAGCCCCAGCATTTT,14,TRBJ1-5,.,.,TRBV19
CASSKLTANYGYTF,TGTGCCAGCAGTAAATTAACAGCTAACTATGGCTACACCTTC,14,TRBJ1-2,.,.,TRBV6-6
CASSESGAPGELFF,TGTGCCAGCAGTGAATCAGGGGCCCCCGGGGAGCTGTTTTTT,14,TRBJ2-2,.,.,TRBV6-1
CASSPVMGKMAYEQYF,TGTGCCAGCTCACCGGTGATGGGGAAAATGGCCTACGAGCAGTACTTC,16,TRBJ2-7,.,.,TRBV18
CASSSDSGGLFF,TGTGCCAGCAGCTCCGACTCCGGGGGGCTGTTTTTT,12,TRBJ2-2,.,.,TRBV11-3
CASTGTGTYEQYF,TGCGCCAGCACCGGGACAGGGACCTACGAGCAGTACTTC,13,TRBJ2-7,TRBD1,.,TRBV5-1
CASSSSGGAAETQYF,TGTGCCAGCAGTTCTAGCGGGGGGGCCGCGGAGACCCAGTACTTC,15,TRBJ2-5,TRBD2,once,TRBV6-5
CASRGGVEQYF,TGCGCCAGCAGAGGCGGGGTCGAGCAGTACTTC,11,TRBJ2-7,.,.,TRBV10-2
CASCSGPNIQYF,TGTGCCAGCTGCTCGGGGCCAAACATTCAGTACTTC,12,TRBJ2-4,.,.,TRBV13
CAISVRAETYNEQFF,TGTGCCATCAGTGTTCGGGCAGAGACCTACAATGAGCAGTTCTTC,15,TRBJ2-1,.,.,TRBV10-3
CASSLAPRGYTF,TGTGCCAGCAGCTTAGCTCCGAGGGGCTACACCTTC,12,TRBJ1-2,.,.,TRBV7-2
CASSQGRGTYEQYF,TGCGCCAGCAGCCAAGGGCGGGGCACCTACGAGCAGTACTTC,14,TRBJ2-7,.,.,TRBV4-1
CASKATGNYGYTF,TGTGCCAGCAAGGCGACAGGGAACTATGGCTACACCTTC,13,TRBJ1-2,TRBD1,.,TRBV5-6
CASSLGGSGGTYNEQFF,TGTGCCAGCAGCTTAGGAGGTAGCGGGGGGACTTACAATGAGCAGTTCTTC,17,TRBJ2-1,TRBD2,.,TRBV13
CASSGPIPYEQYF,TGTGCCAGCTCGGGGCCCATCCCCTACGAGCAGTACTTC,13,TRBJ2-7,.,.,TRBV9
CASSPGAILETQYF,TGCGCCAGCAGCCCGGGGGCAATACTGGAGACCCAGTACTTC,14,TRBJ2-5,.,.,TRBV5-1
CATSRDTGELFF,TGTGCCACCAGCAGGGACACCGGGGAGCTGTTTTTT,12,TRBJ2-2,.,.,TRBV15
CASSPVELQPQHF,TGTGCCAGCAGCCCCGTCGAACTTCAGCCCCAGCATTTT,13,TRBJ1-5,.,.,TRBV27
CASSRTGTGETQYF,TGTGCCAGCAGCCGCACAGGGACGGGGGAGACCCAGTACTTC,14,TRBJ2-5,.,once,TRBV7-3
CASSYSTAVSGGYTF,TGTGCCAGCAGTTACTCGACAGCCGTCAGTGGTGGCTACACCTTC,15,TRBJ1-2,.,once,TRBV6-6
CASSPVEGKDEKLFF,TGTGCCAGCTCACCAGTGGAGGGAAAGGATGAAAAACTGTTTTTT,15,TRBJ1-4,.,.,TRBV18
CASSQRGDSYEQYF,TGTGCCAGCTCCCAGCGGGGGGACTCCTACGAGCAGTACTTC,14,TRBJ2-7,TRBD2,.,TRBV25-1
CASSPRQVRLSGELFF,TGTGCCAGCAGCCCTAGACAGGTCAGGCTGTCCGGGGAGCTGTTTTTT,16,TRBJ2-2,.,.,TRBV7-6
CASSPWSNEQFF,TGTGCCAGCAGCCCCTGGTCCAATGAGCAGTTCTTC,12,TRBJ2-1,.,few,TRBV7-2
CASSERDSGANVLTF,TGTGCCAGCAGTGAGCGGGACTCTGGGGCCAACGTCCTGACTTTC,15,TRBJ2-6,.,.,TRBV6-4
CAWSVLGGSEAFF,TGTGCCTGGAGTGTACTGGGAGGATCGGAAGCTTTCTTT,13,TRBJ1-1,.,.,TRBV30
CASSLRNTEAFF,TGTGCCAGCAGTTTACGGAACACTGAAGCTTTCTTT,12,TRBJ1-1,.,once,TRBV28
CASSLPRGTLTTDTQYF,TGTGCCAGCAGCCTCCCTCGGGGGACGCTTACAACAGATACGCAGTATTTT,17,TRBJ2-3,.,.,TRBV16
CASSRTYQETQYF,TGTGCCAGCAGCAGAACGTACCAAGAGACCCAGTACTTC,13,TRBJ2-5,.,.,TRBV2
CASGPSGGPYEQYF,TGTGCCAGCGGCCCTAGCGGGGGACCCTACGAGCAGTACTTC,14,TRBJ2-7,TRBD2,.,TRBV9
CASSPKQAAVQPQHF,TGTGCCAGCAGCCCCAAGCAGGCAGCCGTTCAGCCCCAGCATTTT,15,TRBJ1-5,.,few,TRBV2
CSVRWGPGYTF,TGCAGCGTTCGATGGGGGCCTGGCTACACCTTC,11,TRBJ1-2,.,.,TRBV29-1
CSVGGSGDNQPQHF,TGCAGCGTTGGAGGTTCAGGTGACAATCAGCCCCAGCATTTT,14,TRBJ1-5,.,.,TRBV29-1
CASSLTFGDTQYF,TGTGCCAGCAGCCTGACCTTTGGAGATACGCAGTATTTT,13,TRBJ2-3,.,once,TRBV7-2
CASRTASYEQYF,TGTGCCAGCAGAACGGCCTCCTACGAGCAGTACTTC,12,TRBJ2-7,.,.,TRBV6-5